The T cell receptor beta chain under discussion was sequenced for a study of T-cell reconstitution after alpha-beta-depleted transplantation in children. Looked up from germline, CDR1 is SGHVS and CDR2 is FNYEAQ. V dropped 4 bases and J dropped 5; count of bases not matched to a gene: 8. The CDR3 loop spans 16 amino acids. It was with unique molecular identifiers that the TCRbeta library was prepared. TCRdb re-analysed the PCR reads in MiXCR, keeping a single row per CDR3 protein. The profile covers around 400,000 distinct CDR3 sequences, with about 11% appearing a single time and 4.5% to 7% taken by the ten largest.

Sequencing used PBMCs from the stem cell graft donor, obtained from the stem cell graft. V gene TRBV7-6 combines with J gene TRBJ2-2, with TRBD1 matching over 9 bases. This clonotype was obtained from a human donor who donated a stem cell graft to a child with acute myeloid leukemia. The CDR3 spells CASSSRDRVMTGELFF. The CDR3 DNA sequence: TGTGCCAGCAGCTCGAGGGACAGGGTGATGACCGGGGAGCTGTTTTTT.